This T cell receptor (beta chain) was captured by sequencing in a study of cytomegalovirus exposure and HLA in healthy donors. Whole-study findings and limits: Most TCR sequences were rare, but some public TCRs occurred in many donors. Listed as cytomegalovirus-associated were 164 TCR beta chains. A later analysis linked 15,000 to 20,000 TCR beta sequences to HLA alleles at 0.05 false discovery rate. A later analysis linked a missense variant in DCLRE1C to the trimming of TCR beta V and J genes.

The PCR ran on 60 Vbeta and 13 Jbeta primers. Some clones are missing from TCRdb's copy, which holds only in-frame ones; the method was immunoSEQ multiplex PCR. The sample yields roughly 180,000 clones, under 9.5% seen once. V gave up 10 bases and J gave up 5 bases; unmatched junction bases: 12. CDR3 size: 15 residues. CDR1 and CDR2 from the germline V gene are SNHLY and FYNNEI. About this clone itself: Its antigen is unknown.

The V and J genes are TRBV2 and TRBJ1-1, with 11 bases aligning to TRBD1. Sequencing used PBMCs. This sequence originates from a woman aged 30 to 39 in good health and CMV-seropositive. The DNA of the CDR3 is TGTGCCACCGTGACTGGGGGACAGGGGGGTACTGAAGCTTTCTTT. Protein sequence: CATVTGGQGGTEAFF. The entire variable domain, with the rest obtained from reference TRBV2 and TRBJ1-1, is as follows: EPEVTQTPSHQVTQMGQEVILRCVPISNHLYFYWYRQILGQKVEFLVSFYNNEISEKSEIFDDQFSVERPDGSNFTLKIRSTKLEDSAMYFCATVTGGQGGTEAFFGQGTRLTVV.